The clone carrying this T cell receptor (beta chain) was counted between two and nine times. Its antigen is still unknown. This CDR3 is 14 amino acids long. V lost 1 base to trimming and J lost 1 base, with 8 bases between them. Looked up from germline, CDR1 is SGHDT and CDR2 is YYEEEE. The data belong to a study of molecular identifiers for immune sequencing clone quantification. Whole-study findings and limits: Detecting spiked Jurkat TCR RNA from one cell among 950,000 to 1,000,000 naive cells was reportedly possible.

TCRdb re-called the PCR reads with MiXCR, one entry per CDR3 protein. The profile shows some 590,000 distinct CDR3 sequences, roughly 27% of them singletons. The receptor was isolated from a human donor in good health. Some libraries in this study had Jurkat cell RNA spiked in. The rearrangement uses TRBV5-6 and TRBJ1-1; no firm D call. Sequencing was carried out using naive CD8+ T cells from blood, with Jurkat cell RNA spiked in. The subset denotes: FACS-sorted CD8+CD4-CCR7+CD45RA+ naive T cells. This CDR3 is CASSLLYGNTEAFF. As DNA, the CDR3 is TGTGCCAGCAGCTTGTTGTACGGGAACACTGAAGCTTTCTTT. Filled out from reference TRBV5-6 and TRBJ1-1, the complete variable domain reads DAGVTQSPTHLIKTRGQQVTLRCSPKSGHDTVSWYQQALGQGPQFIFQYYEEEERQRGNFPDRFSGHQFPNYSSELNVNALLLGDSALYLCASSLLYGNTEAFFGQGTRLTVV.